This TCR beta chain was captured by sequencing in a study of T cell repertoires in cytomegalovirus infection. TCRdb reanalysed the reads using MiXCR and keeps one entry per CDR3 protein. Of almost 550,000 distinct CDR3 sequences listed, 16% are singletons. The germline CDR1 and CDR2 sequences are SEHNR and FQNEAQ (reference sequence). V lost 5 bases and J 0 bases, leaving 11 bases between the germline ends. This CDR3 has 15 residues. The TCR comes from a human donor in good health (CMV status not recorded). Some clones in this sample may be carry-over from other donors' samples. The chain couples TRBV7-9 to TRBJ1-3, with a tentative D call TRBD1 (6 bases). Sequences were obtained from CD8+ T cells from PBMCs. The CDR3 protein is CASSPLDSSGNTIYF. For the CDR3, the DNA is TGTGCCAGCAGCCCATTGGACAGCTCTGGAAACACCATATATTTT.